One sample yielded the 15 T cell receptor beta chains listed below, sequenced in a study of beta chain features in type 1 diabetes. The investigators reverse transcribed all of the isolated RNA, so they sequenced expressed TCRB transcripts. Generated by immunoSEQ multiplex PCR, the TCRdb table keeps only in-frame clones and is missing some. The sample shows about 220,000 clones, roughly 11% of them seen only once. Sequenced: central memory CD4+ T cells from blood. The receptor source for this set is a young man in good health.

This clone showed up just a few times. The CDR3 protein is CASSTSGASEVVGYTF. The DNA of the CDR3 is TGTGCCAGCTCGACCTCCGGAGCCTCAGAAGTCGTTGGCTACACCTTC. The rearrangement links TRBV18 to TRBJ1-2, with no clear D. Per the germline V gene, CDR1 is KGHSH and CDR2 is LQKENI. V gave up 6 bases and J gave up 7 bases, with 24 bases separating them. The CDR3 runs to 16 residues.

The chain employs TRBV7-2 and TRBJ2-3; D gene unclear. This CDR3 has 16 amino acids. Deletions cut 5 bases from V and 1 base from J, with 16 bases between. Germline CDR1 is SGHTA and CDR2 is FQGNSA. The CDR3 bases are TGTGCCAGCAGCAAAACAGCGACGGGCCGCACAGATACGCAGTATTTT. Amino acids: CASSKTATGRTDTQYF.

V usage is TRBV5-1 and J usage is TRBJ1-4; D is uncertain. The CDR3 covers 15 residues. Germline assignment: CDR1 SGHRS and CDR2 YFSETQ. With 4 bases removed from V and 7 bases from J, the gap between germline ends came to 17 bases. CDR3 sequence reads: CASSPLISDGEKLFF. DNA of the CDR3: TGCGCCAGCAGCCCGCTTATCAGTGACGGTGAAAAACTGTTTTTT.

CDR3 sequence: CASSPRLAGGYEQYF. CDR3 DNA: TGTGCCAGCAGCCCCCGACTAGCGGGAGGATACGAGCAGTACTTC. The chain uses TRBV9 and TRBJ2-7; TRBD2 aligns across 13 bases. Losses at the gene ends were 4 bases for V and 4 bases for J; bases not matched to a gene: 5. From germline, CDR1 is SGDLS and CDR2 YYNGEE. CDR3 length equals 15 residues.

This clone has a handful of counts. The chain joins TRBV7-8 to TRBJ2-1; D unclear. This CDR3 has 13 amino acids. Germline lookup yields CDR1 SGHVS and CDR2 FQNEAQ. V was pared by 5 bases and J by 10 bases, with 15 bases between. Written as DNA, the CDR3 is TGTGCCAGCAGCCTTCACTTCTCATCCGAGCAGTTCTTC. Translating gives CASSLHFSSEQFF.

This chain connects TRBV12-2 to TRBJ1-3. TRBV12-2 is assigned pseudogene status. This CDR3 spans 12 amino acids. CDR3 coding DNA: TGTGCAAGTCGCAAGCAGTCGAACACCATATATTTT. Protein sequence: CASRKQSNTIYF.

This clone was seen more than once but under ten times. The chain has TRBV10-2 and TRBJ2-5, with a tentative D call TRBD1 (6 bases). V lost 3 bases and J lost 4, with 12 bases in between. The CDR3 consists of 14 residues. CDR1 and CDR2 (germline): WSHSY, SAAADI. The CDR3 bases are TGCGCCAGCAGTGATTTTGAAGGGGGAGAGACCCAGTACTTC. Protein: CASSDFEGGETQYF.

This clone was seen only a few times. This chain links TRBV7-2 with TRBJ2-7; TRBD1 matches at 8 bases. This CDR3 has 13 amino acids. The V segment lost 5 bases and the J segment 5 bases; nucleotides outside the gene matches: 5. Germline values: CDR1 SGHTA, CDR2 FQGNSA. CDR3 in DNA: TGTGCCAGCAGCCCACAGGGGGTGGACGAGCAGTACTTC. Translated, it gives CASSPQGVDEQYF.

This clone showed up just a few times. The CDR3 sequence is CASSYSLGNTEAFF. DNA of the CDR3: TGTGCCAGCAGTTACTCCTTGGGGAACACTGAAGCTTTCTTT. The rearrangement uses TRBV6-5 and TRBJ1-1; D not resolved. The CDR3 runs to 14 residues. V lost 0 bases and J 1 base, leaving 6 bases between the germline ends. The germline V gene encodes CDR1 MNHEY and CDR2 SVGAGI.

There are a few counts of this clone. The rearrangement uses TRBV7-8 and TRBJ2-5; a possible D gene is TRBD2 (5 bases). Germline CDR1 reads SGHVS; CDR2 reads FQNEAQ. CDR3 length: 13 residues. V lost 5 bases, J lost 3 bases, and 10 bases lay in between. CDR3 loop: CASSPDLKETQYF. The CDR3 DNA is TGTGCCAGCAGCCCGGACTTAAAAGAGACCCAGTACTTC.

The V call is TRBV29-1, the J call TRBJ2-3; 12 nucleotides match TRBD2. This CDR3 spans 14 amino acids. Germline CDR1 SQVTM, CDR2 ANQGSEA. The J segment lost 10 bases and the V segment lost 5 bases, leaving 10 bases of the junction unmatched. The CDR3 DNA follows: TGCAGCGTTCGCCCTAGCGGGAGGGCCCCTGCGCAGTATTTT. Translation gives CSVRPSGRAPAQYF.

The sample holds a few counts of this clone. The chain has TRBV11-2 and TRBJ2-1, with D perhaps matching TRBD2 (6 bases). This CDR3 comprises 17 residues. The germline CDR1 and CDR2 sequences are SGHAT and FQNNGV. V was shortened by 4 bases and J by 0 bases, with 16 bases between the two germline ends. The DNA for the CDR3 is TGTGCCAGCAGCTCAACTTTAGCGGTAAGCTCCTACAATGAGCAGTTCTTC. This encodes CASSSTLAVSSYNEQFF.

The rearrangement uses TRBV29-1 and TRBJ2-5; 7 bases agree with TRBD2. The trim removed 4 bases at V and 1 base at J, leaving 3 bases unmatched. Germline V gene lookup returns CDR1 SQVTM and CDR2 ANQGSEA. The CDR3 length is 13 residues. The CDR3 region is CSVGGSPQETQYF. CDR3 DNA: TGCAGCGTTGGCGGGAGCCCCCAAGAGACCCAGTACTTC.

This clone was seen a few times. CDR3 amino acids: CASSGTTSGEQFF. CDR3 in DNA: TGTGCCAGCAGCGGGACTACATCGGGGGAGCAGTTCTTC. The chain recombines TRBV7-2 with TRBJ2-1, with TRBD2 matching over 7 bases. Germline lookup yields CDR1 SGHTA and CDR2 FQGNSA. There are 13 residues in the CDR3. V gave up 5 bases and J gave up 10 bases; unmatched junction bases: 8.

This clone has just a few counts. The chain uses TRBV7-2 and TRBJ2-7, with TRBD1 matching over 9 bases. V was pared by 4 bases and J by 7 bases, with 8 bases of the junction left unmatched. Per germline, CDR1 SGHTA and CDR2 FQGNSA. This CDR3 comprises 14 residues. The CDR3 protein is CASSSQGALYEQYF. For the CDR3, the DNA is TGTGCCAGCAGCTCACAGGGGGCCTTGTATGAGCAGTACTTC.